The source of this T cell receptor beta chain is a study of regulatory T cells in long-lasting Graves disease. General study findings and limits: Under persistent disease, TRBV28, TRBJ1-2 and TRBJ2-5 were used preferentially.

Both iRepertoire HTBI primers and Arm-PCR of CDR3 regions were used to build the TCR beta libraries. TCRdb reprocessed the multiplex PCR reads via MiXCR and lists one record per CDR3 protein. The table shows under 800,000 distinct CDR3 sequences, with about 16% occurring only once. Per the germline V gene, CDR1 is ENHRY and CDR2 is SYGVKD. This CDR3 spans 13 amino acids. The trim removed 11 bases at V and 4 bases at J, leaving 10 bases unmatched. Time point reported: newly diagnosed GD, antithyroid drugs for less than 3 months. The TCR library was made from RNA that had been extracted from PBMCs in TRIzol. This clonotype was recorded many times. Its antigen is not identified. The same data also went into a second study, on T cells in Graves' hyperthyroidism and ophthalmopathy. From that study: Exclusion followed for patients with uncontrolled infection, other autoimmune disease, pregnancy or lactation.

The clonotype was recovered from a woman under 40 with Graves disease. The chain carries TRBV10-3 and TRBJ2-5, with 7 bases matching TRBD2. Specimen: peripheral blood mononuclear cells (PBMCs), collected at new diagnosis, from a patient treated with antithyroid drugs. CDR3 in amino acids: CAREVSDRETQYF. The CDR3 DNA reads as TGTGCCCGGGAGGTGTCGGATCGAGAGACCCAGTACTTC.